This T cell receptor beta chain was retrieved from a study of CD4 T cells in relation to SARS-CoV-2 and coronaviruses. Deletions cut 5 bases from V and 2 bases from J, with 10 bases between. CDR3 size: 13 residues. Germline assignment: CDR1 MNHEY and CDR2 SVGEGT. Repertoires were generated with immunoSEQ multiplex PCR, while TCRdb's copy carries only in-frame clones and drops some. The sample records about 19,000 clones, about three quarters being singletons. CD4+ T cells from unexposed donors were obtained before the COVID-19 pandemic (2011-2018). After roughly ten days of culture, CD4+ T cells were isolated. This clone turned up a few times. The target antigen is unknown.

The J gene is TRBJ2-7, the V gene TRBV6-2 or TRBV6-3; D might be TRBD1 or TRBD2, each matching 5 bases. This TCR came from a human donor in good health. Specimen: CD4+ T cells from PBMCs, cultured in vitro. CDR3 coding DNA: TGTGCCAGCAGTAGGGACCCCGCCTACGAGCAGTACTTC. It codes for CASSRDPAYEQYF.